Listed below are T cell receptor beta chains from one sample, sequenced in a study of T cell responses to AZD1222 COVID-19 vaccine. Sequenced by immunoSEQ multiplex PCR; TCRdb stores in-frame clones only, minus some. The data show about 120,000 clones, about 89% seen once. The input for sequencing was peripheral blood, taken on day 0 of AZD1222 vaccination. Receptors were obtained from an adult in good health. The CDR3 runs from the conserved cysteine through the conserved F or W. The D gene is left open where the match is weak. Where a row states a size, it is once, few, many or the class of an expanded clone; other rows omit it.

j_gene: TRBJ2-4
v_gene: TRBV6-4
abundance: once
d_gene: TRBD2
len: 18
CDR3aa: CASGFGREGYLAKNIQYF
CDR3nt: TGTGCCAGTGGATTCGGGCGGGAGGGGTACCTAGCCAAAAACATTCAGTACTTC

j_gene: TRBJ1-1
v_gene: TRBV11-3
abundance: .
d_gene: TRBD1
len: 15
CDR3aa: CASSLGGQGNTEAFF
CDR3nt: TGTGCCAGCAGCTTAGGGGGACAGGGAAACACTGAAGCTTTCTTT

j_gene: TRBJ2-7
v_gene: TRBV9
abundance: .
d_gene: TRBD2
len: 14
CDR3aa: CASSVAGGGYEQYF
CDR3nt: TGTGCCAGCAGCGTAGCCGGCGGGGGCTACGAGCAGTACTTC

j_gene: TRBJ1-5
v_gene: TRBV7-2
abundance: .
d_gene: TRBD1
len: 15
CDR3aa: CASSLSGGGNQPQHF
CDR3nt: TGTGCCAGCAGCTTATCAGGGGGCGGGAATCAGCCCCAGCATTTT

j_gene: TRBJ2-1
v_gene: TRBV6-2/TRBV6-3
abundance: .
d_gene: .
len: 14
CDR3aa: CASSYSRTHNEQFF
CDR3nt: TGTGCCAGCAGTTACTCGAGGACTCACAATGAGCAGTTCTTC

j_gene: TRBJ1-3
v_gene: TRBV5-1
abundance: .
d_gene: .
len: 13
CDR3aa: CASSSVAGNTIYF
CDR3nt: TGCGCCAGCAGCTCCGTAGCTGGAAACACCATATATTTT

j_gene: TRBJ2-2
v_gene: TRBV7-8
abundance: .
d_gene: .
len: 15
CDR3aa: CASSLSLGYAGELFF
CDR3nt: TGTGCCAGCAGCCTCAGCCTGGGGTACGCCGGGGAGCTGTTTTTT

j_gene: TRBJ1-5
v_gene: TRBV6-2/TRBV6-3
abundance: .
d_gene: TRBD1
len: 15
CDR3aa: CASSSDRAHILAQHF
CDR3nt: TGTGCCAGCAGCAGCGACAGGGCCCATATCCTGGCCCAGCATTTT

j_gene: TRBJ2-7
v_gene: TRBV6-4
abundance: once
d_gene: TRBD1
len: 17
CDR3aa: CASSGTVDRESSYEQYF
CDR3nt: TGTGCCAGCAGTGGTACCGTGGACAGGGAGAGCTCCTACGAGCAGTACTTC

j_gene: TRBJ1-1
v_gene: TRBV29-1
abundance: once
d_gene: .
len: 13
CDR3aa: CSVLAAVNTEAFF
CDR3nt: TGCAGCGTTCTGGCAGCAGTGAACACTGAAGCTTTCTTT

j_gene: TRBJ2-7
v_gene: TRBV11-2
abundance: .
d_gene: .
len: 12
CDR3aa: CASSFRGYEQYF
CDR3nt: TGTGCCAGCAGCTTTCGGGGGTACGAGCAGTACTTC

j_gene: TRBJ1-2
v_gene: TRBV24-1
abundance: .
d_gene: .
len: 12
CDR3aa: CATSDDVYGYTF
CDR3nt: TGTGCCACCAGTGACGACGTCTATGGCTACACCTTC

j_gene: TRBJ2-2
v_gene: TRBV7-8
abundance: .
d_gene: .
len: 15
CDR3aa: CASSLDRMNTGELFF
CDR3nt: TGTGCCAGCAGCTTAGACAGAATGAACACCGGGGAGCTGTTTTTT

j_gene: TRBJ2-1
v_gene: TRBV10-3
abundance: .
d_gene: TRBD1
len: 14
CDR3aa: CAISVEQGADEQFF
CDR3nt: TGTGCCATCAGTGTGGAACAGGGGGCAGATGAGCAGTTCTTC

j_gene: TRBJ1-5
v_gene: TRBV27
abundance: once
d_gene: .
len: 12
CDR3aa: CASSLGNQPQHF
CDR3nt: TGTGCCAGCAGTTTGGGGAATCAGCCCCAGCATTTT

j_gene: TRBJ1-1
v_gene: TRBV3-1/TRBV3-2
abundance: .
d_gene: .
len: 13
CDR3aa: CASSQVGGVEAFF
CDR3nt: TGTGCCAGCAGCCAAGTGGGCGGGGTTGAAGCTTTCTTT

j_gene: TRBJ1-2
v_gene: TRBV24-1
abundance: .
d_gene: .
len: 17
CDR3aa: CATSDSEGATANYGYTF
CDR3nt: TGTGCCACCAGTGATTCTGAAGGGGCAACAGCTAACTATGGCTACACCTTC

j_gene: TRBJ2-3
v_gene: TRBV11-2
abundance: .
d_gene: .
len: 15
CDR3aa: CASSLIGPSTDTQYF
CDR3nt: TGTGCCAGCAGCTTGATCGGGCCCAGCACAGATACGCAGTATTTT

j_gene: TRBJ2-7
v_gene: TRBV5-1
abundance: .
d_gene: TRBD2
len: 14
CDR3aa: CASSGGDGHYEQYF
CDR3nt: TGCGCCAGCAGCGGGGGGGACGGGCACTACGAGCAGTACTTC

j_gene: TRBJ2-3
v_gene: TRBV6-6
abundance: .
d_gene: .
len: 12
CDR3aa: CASSPTVDTQYF
CDR3nt: TGTGCCAGCAGCCCCACAGTGGATACGCAGTATTTT

j_gene: TRBJ2-7
v_gene: TRBV7-9
abundance: .
d_gene: TRBD2
len: 18
CDR3aa: CASSLRVTSGKPIYEQYF
CDR3nt: TGTGCCAGCAGCTTACGGGTGACTAGCGGGAAACCCATCTACGAGCAGTACTTC

j_gene: TRBJ1-5
v_gene: TRBV19
abundance: .
d_gene: TRBD1
len: 17
CDR3aa: CASKVGTPGQGTQPQHF
CDR3nt: TGTGCCAGTAAGGTCGGGACCCCGGGACAGGGGACTCAGCCCCAGCATTTT

j_gene: TRBJ1-2
v_gene: TRBV18
abundance: .
d_gene: TRBD1
len: 15
CDR3aa: CASSPPYGQVLGYTF
CDR3nt: TGTGCCAGCTCACCACCGTACGGACAGGTGCTCGGCTACACCTTC

j_gene: TRBJ1-1
v_gene: TRBV5-4
abundance: .
d_gene: .
len: 12
CDR3aa: CASSVGNSEAFF
CDR3nt: TGTGCCAGCAGCGTAGGCAACTCTGAAGCTTTCTTT

j_gene: TRBJ1-2
v_gene: TRBV5-6
abundance: .
d_gene: .
len: 13
CDR3aa: CASSLMTFYGYTF
CDR3nt: TGTGCCAGCAGCTTAATGACCTTCTATGGCTACACCTTC

j_gene: TRBJ2-2
v_gene: TRBV6-4
abundance: .
d_gene: TRBD2
len: 17
CDR3aa: CASSGGTTFANTGELFF
CDR3nt: TGTGCCAGCAGTGGAGGGACTACTTTCGCGAACACCGGGGAGCTGTTTTTT

j_gene: TRBJ2-1
v_gene: TRBV18
abundance: .
d_gene: .
len: 15
CDR3aa: CASSPRQAMEGEQFF
CDR3nt: TGTGCCAGCTCACCAAGACAGGCAATGGAGGGAGAGCAGTTCTTC

j_gene: TRBJ2-3
v_gene: TRBV6-2/TRBV6-3
abundance: .
d_gene: .
len: 15
CDR3aa: CASSYLTGFKDTQYF
CDR3nt: TGTGCCAGCAGTTACCTGACTGGATTCAAAGATACGCAGTATTTT

j_gene: TRBJ1-1
v_gene: TRBV29-1
abundance: .
d_gene: .
len: 13
CDR3aa: CSGRSGGDTEAFF
CDR3nt: TGCAGCGGTAGATCTGGGGGTGACACTGAAGCTTTCTTT

j_gene: TRBJ2-5
v_gene: TRBV6-5
abundance: .
d_gene: .
len: 15
CDR3aa: CASSPPTSDQETQYF
CDR3nt: TGTGCCAGCAGCCCGCCGACCTCCGACCAAGAGACCCAGTACTTC

j_gene: TRBJ2-7
v_gene: TRBV5-1
abundance: .
d_gene: .
len: 13
CDR3aa: CASSYYGPDEQYF
CDR3nt: TGCGCCAGCAGCTATTATGGTCCCGACGAGCAGTACTTC

j_gene: TRBJ2-5
v_gene: TRBV9
abundance: once
d_gene: .
len: 14
CDR3aa: CASSAYSTSRDQYF
CDR3nt: TGTGCCAGCAGCGCTTACTCGACGAGTCGGGACCAGTACTTC

j_gene: TRBJ1-3
v_gene: TRBV10-1
abundance: .
d_gene: TRBD1
len: 17
CDR3aa: CASSAGTGPISGNTIYF
CDR3nt: TGCGCCAGCAGTGCGGGGACAGGGCCTATCTCTGGAAACACCATATATTTT